The 30 T cell receptor beta chains listed next were all sequenced from one sample in a study of blood T cell repertoires in COVID-19. TCRdb's table, derived via immunoSEQ multiplex PCR, lists solely in-frame clones and lacks some. This repertoire shows about 49,000 clones, 85% to 90% found once; its top ten account for over 4.5%. The sample consisted of peripheral blood. These receptors all come from a man aged 35 to 55 with active COVID-19.

The chain has TRBV5-1 and TRBJ1-1; D unresolved. The ends were cut back, 3 bases at V and 5 bases at J, with 14 bases in the middle. Germline V CDR1 and CDR2: SGHRS, YFSETQ. There are 14 residues in the CDR3. The CDR3 DNA reads TGCGCCAGCAGCTCCGGTTCGCCTCCAACTGAAGCTTTCTTT. Amino acid sequence: CASSSGSPPTEAFF.

The chain is built from TRBV5-1 and TRBJ2-1; D is possibly TRBD2 (6 bases). The CDR3 covers 15 residues. Germline lookup yields CDR1 SGHRS and CDR2 YFSETQ. Trimming pared 3 bases from V and 6 bases from J, leaving 16 bases between. The CDR3 loop is CASSSPTSSGNEQFF. The CDR3 nucleotides are TGCGCCAGCAGCTCCCCTACTAGCAGTGGCAATGAGCAGTTCTTC.

The rearrangement uses TRBV11-1 and TRBJ1-2; possibly TRBD1 for D (5 bases). The CDR3 length is 16 residues. V lost 4 bases and J 0 bases, leaving 15 bases between the germline ends. Germline V gives CDR1 SGHAT, CDR2 FQDESV (reference sequence). DNA for the CDR3: TGTGCCAGCAGCTCAAATCAGGGTCCTACTAACTATGGCTACACCTTC. It is translated as CASSSNQGPTNYGYTF.

This rearrangement joins TRBV27 to TRBJ2-1; possible D gene TRBD1, 5 bases. This CDR3 spans 13 amino acids. The ends were cut back, 8 bases at V and 9 bases at J, with 17 bases in the middle. Germline V gives CDR1 MNHEY, CDR2 SMNVEV (reference sequence). CDR3 DNA sequence: TGTGCCAGCTCAGCAGGGCTGCACGGTGAGCAGTTCTTC. It yields the protein CASSAGLHGEQFF.

CDR3 sequence: CASSLNYPGLNTEAFF. CDR3 nucleotides: TGCGCCAGCAGCCTGAATTACCCGGGACTTAACACTGAAGCTTTCTTT. The genes are TRBV5-1 and TRBJ1-1; the D gene is possibly TRBD1 (5 bases). V was trimmed by 4 bases and J by 2 bases, leaving 18 bases between them. CDR3 length: 16 residues. From germline, CDR1 is SGHRS and CDR2 YFSETQ.

The chain is built from TRBV7-8 and TRBJ1-1; D is possibly TRBD1 (5 bases). This CDR3 is 15 amino acids long. Germline lookup yields CDR1 SGHVS and CDR2 FQNEAQ. V dropped 1 base and J dropped 4 bases, with 13 bases sitting between them. CDR3 sequence: CASSLDPIGGTEAFF. The CDR3 DNA reads TGTGCCAGCAGCTTAGACCCCATCGGGGGCACTGAAGCTTTCTTT.

The genes are TRBV11-2 and TRBJ2-1; TRBD2 matches 12 bases. The V gene end was trimmed by 5 bases and the J gene end by 7 bases; junction bases not matched to a gene: 9. CDR1 SGHAT and CDR2 FQNNGV come from the germline V gene. The CDR3 has 16 residues. The CDR3 DNA reads as TGTGCCAGCAGCCCCCGACTAGCGGGAGTGTTTAATGAGCAGTTCTTC. Its translation is CASSPRLAGVFNEQFF. The variable domain in full, completed from reference TRBV11-2 and TRBJ2-1, reads EAGVAQSPRYKIIEKRQSVAFWCNPISGHATLYWYQQILGQGPKLLIQFQNNGVVDDSQLPKDRFSAERLKGVDSTLKIQPAKLEDSAVYLCASSPRLAGVFNEQFFGPGTRLTVL.

V and J are TRBV23-1 and TRBJ1-2; no definite D call. TRBV23-1 is given ORF status, its function remaining uncertain. This CDR3 is built from 12 residues. V was cut by 8 bases and J by 8 bases, with 15 bases left in between. CDR3 in amino acids: CASARRVGGYTF. The CDR3 nucleotides are TGCGCCAGCGCACGGAGGGTAGGGGGCTACACCTTC.

CDR3 residues: CASSLGLEQYF. The CDR3 coding sequence is TGTGCCAGCAGCCTTGGACTCGAGCAGTACTTC. The V and J genes are TRBV16 and TRBJ2-7, with D possibly TRBD2 on 5 matching bases. CDR1 and CDR2 (germline): KGHSY, FQNENV. This CDR3 is 11 amino acids long. Trimming took 4 bases from V and 6 from J, leaving 7 bases between them.

V gene TRBV5-6 combines with J gene TRBJ2-3; the match to TRBD1 covers 7 bases. CDR1 and CDR2 (germline): SGHDT, YYEEEE. Losses at the gene ends were 5 bases for V and 4 bases for J; bases not matched to a gene: 10. CDR3 length: 15 residues. CDR3 sequence: CASRPRQGWSDTQYF. The CDR3 DNA reads as TGTGCCAGCAGACCTAGACAGGGCTGGTCAGATACGCAGTATTTT.

The chain employs TRBV28 and TRBJ2-7, with D maybe TRBD2 (5 bases). V was shortened by 2 bases and J by 0 bases, with 11 bases between the two germline ends. This CDR3 contains 15 residues. CDR1 and CDR2 (germline): MDHEN, SYDVKM. The chain's CDR3 is CASSLTGSPSYEQYF. The CDR3 nucleotides read TGTGCCAGCAGTTTAACGGGGTCACCCTCCTACGAGCAGTACTTC.

This clone was detected a few times. The chain is built from TRBV5-1 and TRBJ2-7; 10 bases align to TRBD2. Per the germline V gene, CDR1 is SGHRS and CDR2 is YFSETQ. V was clipped by 2 bases and J by 2 bases; unmatched bases: 13. This CDR3 has 18 amino acids. The CDR3 reads CASSLGWSSGSSTYEQYF. The CDR3 coding sequence is TGCGCCAGCAGCTTAGGGTGGTCTAGCGGGAGTAGTACCTACGAGCAGTACTTC. Filled out from reference TRBV5-1 and TRBJ2-7, the complete variable domain reads KAGVTQTPRYLIKTRGQQVTLSCSPISGHRSVSWYQQTPGQGLQFLFEYFSETQRNKGNFPGRFSGRQFSNSRSEMNVSTLELGDSALYLCASSLGWSSGSSTYEQYFGPGTRLTVT.

CDR3 nucleotides: TGTGCCTGGAGCCCCATTCGGCAGGACAATGAGCAGTTCTTC. Its protein product is CAWSPIRQDNEQFF. This rearrangement joins TRBV30 to TRBJ2-1; D call uncertain. The germline V gene has CDR1 GTSNPN and CDR2 SVGIG (reference sequence). The CDR3 totals 14 residues. V lost 3 bases, J lost 5 bases, and 14 bases lay in between.

The gene calls are TRBV28 and TRBJ1-1, with TRBD1 as a possible D gene (6 bases). Per the germline V gene, CDR1 is MDHEN and CDR2 is SYDVKM. The CDR3 extends over 17 amino acids. V was cut by 2 bases and J by 2 bases, with 18 bases left in between. The DNA for the CDR3 is TGTGCCAGCAGTTTACCGCGGGGGCGCCCGGGAAACACTGAAGCTTTCTTT. The encoded protein is CASSLPRGRPGNTEAFF.

The rearrangement joins TRBV6-6 to TRBJ2-3; TRBD2 aligns across 8 bases. V was pared by 0 bases and J by 4 bases, with 6 bases of the junction left unmatched. This CDR3 is built from 16 residues. CDR1 MNHNY and CDR2 SVGAGI come from the germline V gene (reference sequence). CDR3 nucleotide sequence: TGTGCCAGCAGTTACTCGCCAGCGGGAGTCCCAGATACGCAGTATTTT. Its protein is CASSYSPAGVPDTQYF.

The chain couples TRBV11-2 to TRBJ1-3; D is uncertain. The germline V gene has CDR1 SGHAT and CDR2 FQNNGV. The CDR3 runs to 16 residues. V was shortened by 2 bases and J by 5 bases, with 16 bases between the two germline ends. The CDR3 is CASSLISYSGRNTIYF. CDR3 nucleotides: TGTGCCAGCAGCTTAATCAGTTACAGCGGGCGAAACACCATATATTTT.

The rearrangement uses TRBV19 and TRBJ1-2; 7 bases agree with TRBD1. The V segment lost 9 bases and the J segment 2 bases; nucleotides outside the gene matches: 12. CDR3 length equals 15 residues. Germline V lookup: CDR1 LNHDA, CDR2 SQIVND (reference sequence). CDR3 nucleotides: TGTGCCAGAACCCCCGGAGGGGGCATCAACTATGGCTACACCTTC. Protein sequence: CARTPGGGINYGYTF.

This clone was detected once. For the CDR3, the DNA is TGTGCCAGCAGTACTGACTCGGAACATTACAATGAGCAGTTCTTC. Encoded protein: CASSTDSEHYNEQFF. V gene TRBV6-5 combines with J gene TRBJ2-1; D remains unclear. The germline V and J ends were trimmed by 5 bases and 4 bases, with 15 bases remaining between them. This CDR3 comprises 15 residues. Germline CDR1 is MNHEY and CDR2 is SVGAGI.

This clone has a single count. The chain combines TRBV27 with TRBJ2-5, with 7 bases lining up with TRBD2. After removal of 4 bases from V and 3 bases from J, the junction contained 8 bases not matched to a gene. Germline V gene data show CDR1 as MNHEY and CDR2 as SMNVEV (reference sequence). The CDR3 covers 15 residues. CDR3 residues: CASSYASGAKETQYF. The CDR3 DNA follows: TGTGCCAGCAGTTATGCTAGCGGAGCGAAAGAGACCCAGTACTTC.

This clone was picked up one time. The V gene is TRBV2, the J gene TRBJ2-7; D may be TRBD1 (5 bases). CDR1 and CDR2 from the germline V gene are SNHLY and FYNNEI. Trimming pared 6 bases from V and 3 bases from J, leaving 9 bases between. The CDR3 runs 12 residues. CDR3 coding DNA: TGTGCCAGCAGAAAAGACAGCTACGAGCAGTACTTC. Protein sequence: CASRKDSYEQYF.

The V call is TRBV28, the J call TRBJ1-4; D perhaps matches TRBD1 (6 bases). Trimming pared 7 bases from V and 6 bases from J, leaving 15 bases between. Looked up from germline, CDR1 is MDHEN and CDR2 is SYDVKM. This CDR3 spans 14 amino acids. CDR3 coding DNA: TGTGCCAGCAACCCAGACAGGTCCGATGAAAAACTGTTTTTT. This codes for CASNPDRSDEKLFF.

The chain combines TRBV5-1 with TRBJ2-1; 8 nucleotides match TRBD2. Germline CDR1 SGHRS, CDR2 YFSETQ. The CDR3 has 15 amino acids. V trimming: 5 bases; J trimming: 4 bases; junction bases outside the gene matches: 8. The CDR3 region has the DNA TGCGCCAGCAGTCTGAATAGCGGGGTATACAATGAGCAGTTCTTC. Translating gives CASSLNSGVYNEQFF.

J is TRBJ1-1 and V is TRBV6-2 or TRBV6-3; weak D call: TRBD1 (6 bases). There are 14 residues in the CDR3. The germline V gene encodes CDR1 MNHEY and CDR2 SVGEGT. V gave up 2 bases and J gave up 1 base, with 8 bases separating them. The CDR3: CASSYGTKNTEAFF. The CDR3 nucleotides are TGTGCCAGCAGTTACGGGACAAAGAACACTGAAGCTTTCTTT.

The chain joins TRBV3-1 (or the pseudogene TRBV3-2) to TRBJ1-5; D call uncertain. From germline, CDR1 is LGHDT and CDR2 YNNKEL (reference sequence). The CDR3 has 14 amino acids. The V end was cut by 0 bases, the J end by 1 base, with 4 bases between. The CDR3 sequence is CASSQDLSNQPQHF. The CDR3 nucleotides read TGTGCCAGCAGCCAAGATCTCAGCAATCAGCCCCAGCATTTT.

The chain employs TRBV7-9 and TRBJ1-1, with D perhaps TRBD1 (6 bases). Germline CDR1 is SEHNR and CDR2 is FQNEAQ (reference sequence). This CDR3 has 12 residues. Trimming left V 1 base short and J 13 bases short, with 13 bases between. The CDR3 sequence is CASSLEQGRVFF. The CDR3 region has the DNA TGTGCCAGCAGCTTAGAACAGGGTAGGGTTTTCTTT.

This clone was found a few times. This chain joins TRBV5-4 and TRBJ1-6, with TRBD1 matching 7 bases. CDR3 length: 17 residues. V dropped 3 bases and J dropped 8; count of bases not matched to a gene: 14. Germline CDR1 and CDR2: SGHNT and YYREEE (reference sequence). DNA of the CDR3: TGTGCCAGCAGCTCGCCGACAGGGAGGAAGCCTCATTCACCCCTCCACTTT. Residues: CASSSPTGRKPHSPLHF.

The chain employs TRBV30 and TRBJ2-5; TRBD2 is a possible D gene (6 bases). Germline CDR1 GTSNPN, CDR2 SVGIG (reference sequence). The CDR3 covers 14 residues. The V and J ends lost 5 bases and 7 bases respectively, with 20 bases between them. CDR3 amino acids: CAWGTGLRAGTQYF. The CDR3 DNA follows: TGTGCCTGGGGTACGGGACTCCGGGCGGGGACCCAGTACTTC.

The chain employs TRBV6-5 and TRBJ2-7; the match to TRBD1 covers 7 bases. Losses at the gene ends were 4 bases for V and 3 bases for J; bases not matched to a gene: 9. The CDR3 covers 15 residues. CDR1 MNHEY and CDR2 SVGAGI come from the germline V gene. Here the CDR3 reads CASSSRQGNRYEQYF. Here the CDR3 DNA reads TGTGCCAGCAGTTCCCGACAGGGCAATCGCTACGAGCAGTACTTC.

The CDR3 DNA reads TGTGCCAGCAGTTCCCACCGGACAGCTTATCAGCCCCAGCATTTT. It specifies CASSSHRTAYQPQHF. The genes are TRBV6-6 and TRBJ1-5; D might be TRBD1 (6 bases). Deletions cut 4 bases from V and 5 bases from J, with 15 bases between. The CDR3 contains 15 residues. CDR1 and CDR2 (germline): MNHNY, SVGAGI (reference sequence).

The chain recombines TRBV19 with TRBJ2-7, with TRBD1 matching 8 bases. The CDR3 is made up of 15 amino acids. In germline, CDR1 is LNHDA, CDR2 SQIVND (reference sequence). V shed 5 bases, J shed 3 bases, and the junction held 9 bases outside the gene matches. CDR3 DNA sequence: TGTGCCAGTAGTGCCAAACCCGGGACAGGCTACGAGCAGTACTTC. This gives the protein CASSAKPGTGYEQYF.